This T cell receptor beta chain was captured in a study of cytomegalovirus exposure and HLA in healthy donors. General observations from the study: Accurate prediction of HLA-A and HLA-B alleles (for most subjects) was reportedly achieved from TCR beta sequences. Trimming of TCR beta V- and J-genes showed a link, identified in a later analysis, to a missense DCLRE1C variant. What was likely a sequencing artifact was a cluster of highly shared sequence variants. It was reported that the classifier diagnosed cytomegalovirus status with high specificity and sensitivity in both the original and validation cohorts.

The germline CDR1 and CDR2 sequences are SGHNT and YENEEA. The junction had 6 bases not matched to a gene; V was cut back by 1 base and J by 5 bases. The CDR3 runs 16 residues. Turning to this clone: Its antigen is undetermined.

Vbeta (60) and Jbeta (13) primers were used in the PCR. Clones were read by immunoSEQ multiplex PCR, and TCRdb kept only the in-frame ones, dropping some. The sample lists roughly 100,000 clones, around 77% occurring once. The sample consisted of PBMCs. This chain uses TRBV11-3 with TRBJ2-5, with TRBD1 matching 11 bases. The clonotype was recovered from a man over 45 in good health and CMV-seropositive. The CDR3 spells CASSLGGTGGTETQYF. CDR3 DNA: TGTGCCAGCAGCTTAGGTGGGACAGGGGGGACGGAGACCCAGTACTTC.